This TCR beta chain came from a study of immune evolution from preneoplasia to lung adenocarcinoma. Points from the study as a whole: Clonality was highest in normal lung, lower in later-stage lesions apparently. Top clone share appeared to fall from AAH through AIS, MIA, adenocarcinoma. T cell clonality was higher in KRAS-mutant than EGFR-mutant or wild-type nodules.

This CDR3 is built from 13 residues. Germline V lookup: CDR1 SNHLY, CDR2 FYNNEI. J gave up 2 bases and V 7 bases, and 2 bases lay outside the gene matches. With regard to this clone: The antigen is undetermined.

Sequenced by immunoSEQ multiplex PCR; TCRdb stores in-frame clones only, minus some. Here the sample spans roughly 35,000 clones, 65% to 75% being singletons. Each case's diagnosis was confirmed by two pathologists on H&E. The receptor was derived from a person aged 55-75 years with lung adenocarcinoma. Sequencing was performed on FFPE invasive lung adenocarcinoma tissue. This chain connects TRBV2 to TRBJ2-1, with 7 bases that match TRBD2. The DNA for the CDR3 is TGTGCCAGCAAAGCGGGAACCTACAATGAGCAGTTCTTC. Translation gives CASKAGTYNEQFF.